Presented here are 6 T cell receptor beta chains from one specimen sequenced in a study of T cell repertoires in cytomegalovirus infection. What these receptors recognize is not known. MiXCR was run by TCRdb on the reads, yielding one entry per CDR3 protein. The sample holds about 920,000 distinct CDR3 sequences; about a third are singletons and the top ten take 13%. This specimen consisted of cultured CD8+ T cells from PBMCs, obtained from culture after CMV antigen stimulation. The source is a human donor in good health (CMV status not recorded). Some clones in this sample may be carry-over from other donors' samples.

The chain joins TRBV7-2 to TRBJ1-2; D perhaps matches TRBD1 (5 bases). V lost 3 bases, J lost 2 bases, and 19 bases lay in between. CDR3 length: 17 amino acids. The germline CDR1 and CDR2 sequences are SGHTA and FQGNSA. Written as DNA, the CDR3 is TGTGCCAGCAGCTTTAGCGACAGCCCGGCGTTGAACTATGGCTACACCTTC. Translated: CASSFSDSPALNYGYTF.

In this sample, this clonotype turned up a few times. The V gene is TRBV12-5, the J gene TRBJ2-3; D remains unclear. Trimming shortened V by 4 bases and J by 6 bases, and 8 bases separated the two germline ends. In germline, CDR1 is LGHNT, CDR2 FRNRAP. This CDR3 is built from 12 residues. The CDR3, as DNA: TGTGCTAGTGGTTGGGGTGGGGATACGCAGTATTTT. Translation gives CASGWGGDTQYF.

The V gene is TRBV27, the J gene TRBJ2-1; D tentatively fits TRBD1 or TRBD2 (5 bases each). V was pared by 2 bases and J by 10 bases, with 9 bases between. Germline V CDR1 and CDR2: MNHEY, SMNVEV (reference sequence). CDR3 length: 12 residues. CDR3 residues: CASSLTGREQFF. The CDR3 DNA is TGTGCCAGCAGTTTAACGGGGCGGGAGCAGTTCTTC.

DNA for the CDR3: TGCGCCAGCAGCCAAGGGACAGGGTGGGAAAAACTGTTTTTT. This encodes CASSQGTGWEKLFF. This chain uses TRBV4-3 with TRBJ1-4; TRBD1 matches at 8 bases. Trimming cost V 1 base and J 8 bases; bases outside gene matches: 3. CDR3 length: 14 amino acids. Germline V CDR1 and CDR2: LGHNA, YSLEER.

This clonotype was observed a few times. The chain joins TRBV7-4 to TRBJ1-2; D is perhaps TRBD1 (5 bases). V lost 4 bases and J lost 4, with 13 bases in between. This CDR3 contains 14 residues. The germline V gene encodes CDR1 SGHVT and CDR2 SQSDAQ. The CDR3 loop reads CASSSRDSIYGYTF. CDR3 sequence (DNA): TGTGCCAGCAGCTCAAGAGACAGCATCTATGGCTACACCTTC.

This chain connects TRBV7-4 to TRBJ2-3; 9 bases line up with TRBD2. The V segment lost 4 bases and the J segment 1 base; nucleotides outside the gene matches: 6. CDR3 size: 16 residues. Germline V lookup: CDR1 SGHVT, CDR2 SQSDAQ. The CDR3 spells CASSWWTSDGTDTQYF. DNA of the CDR3: TGTGCCAGCAGCTGGTGGACTAGCGACGGCACAGATACGCAGTATTTT.